The present TCR beta chain was sequenced within a study of T-cell memory formation after mild COVID-19. cDNA libraries for TCR alpha and TCR beta, carrying sample barcodes and UMIs, came from 5'RACE with constant-segment primers. TCRdb called the 5' RACE reads again in MiXCR, with one record for every CDR3 protein. The table includes about half a million distinct CDR3 sequences, roughly 18% detected once. About this clonotype: Its antigen is undetermined.

The ends were cut back, 5 bases at V and 0 bases at J, with 10 bases in the middle. This CDR3 is 14 amino acids long. Germline V lookup: CDR1 MNHNY, CDR2 SVGAGI (reference sequence). Regarding the study as a whole: Prior to infection, memory already included some responding clones, suggesting cross-reactive memory joined. Clones contracting day 15 to 85 were balanced CD4/CD8; later expanders leaned CD4+.

The sequence was obtained from an adult woman who had mild COVID-19 (a few samples of this study predate the infection). Cell type and time point are not known. The material sequenced was PBMCs or a T cell subset sorted from them (not recorded which). The chain uses TRBV6-6 and TRBJ1-2; D call uncertain. The CDR3 DNA reads TGTGCCAGCAGTGAAGATGGTACTAACTATGGCTACACCTTC. Translation gives CASSEDGTNYGYTF.